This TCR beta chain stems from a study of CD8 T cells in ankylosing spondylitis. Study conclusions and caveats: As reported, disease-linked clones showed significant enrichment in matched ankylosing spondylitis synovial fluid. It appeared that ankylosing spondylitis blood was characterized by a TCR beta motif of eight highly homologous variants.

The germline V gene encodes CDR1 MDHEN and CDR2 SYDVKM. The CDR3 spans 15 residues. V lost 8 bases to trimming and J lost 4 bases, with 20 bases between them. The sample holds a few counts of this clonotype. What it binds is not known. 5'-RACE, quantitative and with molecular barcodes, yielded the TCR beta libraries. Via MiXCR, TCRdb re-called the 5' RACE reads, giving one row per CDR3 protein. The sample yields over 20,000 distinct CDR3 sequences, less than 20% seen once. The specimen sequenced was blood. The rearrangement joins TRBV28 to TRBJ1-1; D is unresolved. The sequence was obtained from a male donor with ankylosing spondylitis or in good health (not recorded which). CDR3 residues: CASCMQWAVSTEAFF. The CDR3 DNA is TGTGCCAGCTGCATGCAATGGGCAGTCTCCACTGAAGCTTTCTTT.